Following are 12 T cell receptor beta chains from one sample sequenced in a study of blood T cell repertoires in COVID-19. Produced via immunoSEQ multiplex PCR; TCRdb's table is partial and in-frame only. The profile shows approximately 290,000 clones, around 85% of them singletons. The specimen was peripheral blood. The receptors stem from a human donor with COVID-19, enrolled during active disease. The donor label of this sample is uncertain.

The chain combines TRBV6-1 with TRBJ1-1, with D unclear. The germline V and J ends were trimmed by 0 bases and 9 bases, with 14 bases remaining between them. The CDR3 contains 14 residues. Germline CDR1 is MNHNS and CDR2 is SASEGT. CDR3 sequence reads: CASSEAMGAGKAFF. Written as DNA, the CDR3 is TGTGCCAGCAGTGAAGCTATGGGCGCAGGCAAAGCTTTCTTT.

This sequence joins TRBV28 and TRBJ2-7, with D tentatively TRBD2 (5 bases). The germline V gene encodes CDR1 MDHEN and CDR2 SYDVKM. V lost 1 base to trimming and J lost 7 bases, with 23 bases between them. This CDR3 contains 17 residues. The CDR3 protein is CASSLLVPVSRAAEQYF. The CDR3 nucleotides read TGTGCCAGCAGTTTATTGGTACCGGTCTCGAGGGCAGCGGAGCAGTACTTC.

The chain carries TRBV27 and TRBJ1-1; 8 bases map to TRBD1. Trimming took 7 bases from V and 3 from J; bases not matched to a gene: 4. Germline CDR1 is MNHEY and CDR2 is SMNVEV (reference sequence). The CDR3 spans 13 residues. The CDR3, as DNA: TGTGCCAGCACCTCGACAGGGGACACTGAAGCTTTCTTT. Translating it yields CASTSTGDTEAFF.

This clone came up once. This sequence joins TRBV3-1 (or the pseudogene TRBV3-2) and TRBJ1-1, with D uncertain. The germline CDR1 and CDR2 sequences are LGHDT and YNNKEL (reference sequence). There are 14 residues in the CDR3. The germline V and J ends were trimmed by 4 bases and 5 bases, with 14 bases remaining between them. CDR3 sequence reads: CASSLFGTGTEAFF. The CDR3 bases are TGTGCCAGCAGCCTGTTCGGAACGGGGACTGAAGCTTTCTTT.

This clone was counted once. CDR3 bases: TGTGCCAGCAGCCAAGACCGCGGGGGGGCTTTTAATGAGCAGTTCTTC. Translating it yields CASSQDRGGAFNEQFF. The chain recombines TRBV3-1 (or the pseudogene TRBV3-2) with TRBJ2-1; 9 bases are shared with TRBD2. The germline V gene encodes CDR1 LGHDT and CDR2 YNNKEL (reference sequence). V lost 0 bases, J lost 7 bases, and 7 bases stayed unmatched. CDR3 size: 16 residues.

CDR3: CASSLGQDGYEQYF. CDR3 sequence (DNA): TGTGCCAGCAGCTTGGGACAGGACGGCTACGAGCAGTACTTC. The V gene is TRBV5-5, the J gene TRBJ2-7; tentatively, D is TRBD1 (6 bases). The CDR3 loop spans 14 amino acids. V shed 0 bases and J shed 3 bases, with 10 bases lying between them. From germline, CDR1 is SGHKS and CDR2 YYEKEE (reference sequence).

This chain uses TRBV2 with TRBJ1-1; 9 nucleotides match TRBD1. This CDR3 is built from 15 residues. Per the germline V gene, CDR1 is SNHLY and CDR2 is FYNNEI. The junction had 8 bases not matched to a gene; V was cut back by 7 bases and J by 2 bases. The CDR3 loop reads CASTLETGGNTEAFF. Here the CDR3 DNA reads TGTGCCAGCACTCTCGAGACAGGGGGAAACACTGAAGCTTTCTTT.

The rearrangement links TRBV19 to TRBJ1-2; D perhaps matches TRBD1 (5 bases). Germline V gene lookup returns CDR1 LNHDA and CDR2 SQIVND (reference sequence). V was pared by 3 bases and J by 4 bases, with 9 bases between. The CDR3 runs 13 residues. The CDR3 DNA is TGTGCCAGTAGTATGGGGCAGTCCTATGGCTACACCTTC. Translating gives CASSMGQSYGYTF.

In regard to this clone: Distinct nucleotide sequences in the sample also encode this CDR3. The rearrangement links TRBV6-5 to TRBJ1-1, with D unresolved. V was clipped by 2 bases and J by 1 base, with 5 bases between them. Germline CDR1 reads MNHEY; CDR2 reads SVGAGI. This CDR3 is built from 13 residues. In nucleotides, the CDR3 is TGTGCCAGCAGTTACCGGGGGAACACTGAAGCTTTCTTT. Its translation is CASSYRGNTEAFF.

The chain has TRBV6-2 or TRBV6-3 and TRBJ1-5, with TRBD1 matching over 7 bases. CDR1 is MNHEY, CDR2 SVGEGT, per germline. This CDR3 spans 14 amino acids. The trim removed 6 bases at V and 3 bases at J, leaving 5 bases unmatched. CDR3 sequence (DNA): TGTGCCAGCAGCCCCGACAGGGCCAATCAGCCCCAGCATTTT. Protein: CASSPDRANQPQHF.

V gene TRBV19 combines with J gene TRBJ1-5; TRBD1 might be the D (5 bases). The CDR3 is 14 residues long. In germline, CDR1 is LNHDA, CDR2 SQIVND (reference sequence). Trimming stripped 5 bases from V and 6 bases from J, with 14 bases between. The CDR3, as DNA: TGTGCCAGTAGTTGGGCGGGGGAAGGTCAGCCCCAGCATTTT. This codes for CASSWAGEGQPQHF.

This clone appeared once. The gene calls are TRBV10-1 and TRBJ1-6; D is undetermined. Trimming removed 1 base at V and 10 bases at J, with 11 bases between. The V gene's germline CDR1 is WNHNN and CDR2 SYGVQD (reference sequence). The CDR3 length is 14 residues. The CDR3 DNA reads TGCGCCAGCAGTGAGTGGACGGAGGCCTCACCCCTCCACTTT. As protein: CASSEWTEASPLHF.